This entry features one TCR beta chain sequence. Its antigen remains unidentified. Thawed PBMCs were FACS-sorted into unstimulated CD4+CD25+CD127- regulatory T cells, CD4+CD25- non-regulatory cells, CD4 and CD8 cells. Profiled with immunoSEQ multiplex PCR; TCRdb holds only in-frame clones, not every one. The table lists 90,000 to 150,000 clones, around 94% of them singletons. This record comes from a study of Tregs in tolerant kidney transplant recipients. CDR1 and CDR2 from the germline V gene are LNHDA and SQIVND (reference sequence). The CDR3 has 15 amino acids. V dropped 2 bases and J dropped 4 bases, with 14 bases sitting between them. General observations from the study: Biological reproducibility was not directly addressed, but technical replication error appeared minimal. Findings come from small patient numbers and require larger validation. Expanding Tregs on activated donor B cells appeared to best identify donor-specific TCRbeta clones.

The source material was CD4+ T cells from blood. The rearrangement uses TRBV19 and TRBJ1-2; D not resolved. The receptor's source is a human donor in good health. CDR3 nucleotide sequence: TGTGCCAGTAGTATATTCAGGACCGGGATCTATGGCTACACCTTC. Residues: CASSIFRTGIYGYTF.